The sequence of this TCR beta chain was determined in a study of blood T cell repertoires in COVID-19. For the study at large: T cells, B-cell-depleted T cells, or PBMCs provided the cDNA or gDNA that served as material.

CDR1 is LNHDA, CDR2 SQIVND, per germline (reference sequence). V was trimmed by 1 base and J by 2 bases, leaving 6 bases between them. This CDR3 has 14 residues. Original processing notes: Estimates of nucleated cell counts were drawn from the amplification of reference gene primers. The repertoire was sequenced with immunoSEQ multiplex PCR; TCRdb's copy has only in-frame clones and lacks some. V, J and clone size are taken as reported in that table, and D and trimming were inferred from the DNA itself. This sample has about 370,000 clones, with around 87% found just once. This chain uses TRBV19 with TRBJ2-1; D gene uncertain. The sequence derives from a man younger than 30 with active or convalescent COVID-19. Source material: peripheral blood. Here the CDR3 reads CASSIGFTYNEQFF. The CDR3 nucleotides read TGTGCCAGTAGTATAGGTTTCACCTACAATGAGCAGTTCTTC.